A selection of T cell receptor beta chains follows, all from one sample in a study of shared clonotypes between healthy human individuals. This table comes from immunoSEQ multiplex PCR, and its TCRdb copy is limited to in-frame clones, with some not included. The sample lists approximately 720,000 clones; less than 80% were seen once. The sequenced material came from memory CD4+ T cells sorted from blood. The receptors stem from a woman aged 25 to 45 in good health. Both conserved end residues are part of each CDR3. Fields, in order: J gene, clone size, V gene, D gene, CDR3 protein, CDR3 DNA. D genes are given only for firm matches. Clone size, where shown, is once, few, many, or a class for clones that have expanded.

TRBJ2-7 NA TRBV2 TRBD1 CASLGQFNKGGQYF TGTGCCAGCCTGGGACAGTTCAACAAAGGCGGGCAGTACTTC
TRBJ1-1 NA TRBV10-3 NA CAISERGAEAFF TGTGCCATCAGTGAGAGGGGGGCTGAAGCTTTCTTT
TRBJ2-2 NA TRBV4-1 TRBD1 CASSQPSGTGATGELFF TGCGCCAGCAGCCAACCCTCCGGGACAGGGGCCACCGGGGAGCTGTTTTTT
TRBJ2-7 NA TRBV6-1 NA CASSESQGKYF TGTGCCAGCAGTGAAAGCCAAGGAAAGTACTTC
TRBJ2-7 NA TRBV30 NA CAWSALFGHEQYF TGTGCCTGGAGTGCGTTGTTTGGACACGAGCAGTACTTC
TRBJ1-5 NA TRBV11-2 NA CASSSSPDQPQHF TGTGCCAGCAGCTCCTCTCCGGATCAGCCCCAGCATTTT
TRBJ2-1 NA TRBV4-1 TRBD2 CASSRQGTSGDYNEQFF TGCGCCAGCAGCCGACAGGGGACTAGCGGAGACTACAATGAGCAGTTCTTC
TRBJ2-7 few TRBV7-3 NA CASSTQGSDEQYF TGTGCCAGCAGCACACAGGGTTCGGACGAGCAGTACTTC
TRBJ2-7 NA TRBV14 NA CASSQEWGAYEQYF TGTGCCAGCAGCCAAGAATGGGGGGCCTACGAGCAGTACTTC
TRBJ2-1 NA TRBV5-6 TRBD2 CASSARRSGRYNEQFF TGTGCCAGCAGCGCAAGACGGAGCGGGAGATACAATGAGCAGTTCTTC
TRBJ1-3 many TRBV30 NA CAWSVTAGWNTIYF TGTGCCTGGAGTGTAACAGCGGGGTGGAACACCATATATTTT
TRBJ2-7 NA TRBV19 NA CASSRGRSEQYF TGTGCCAGTAGTAGGGGCAGGTCCGAGCAGTACTTC